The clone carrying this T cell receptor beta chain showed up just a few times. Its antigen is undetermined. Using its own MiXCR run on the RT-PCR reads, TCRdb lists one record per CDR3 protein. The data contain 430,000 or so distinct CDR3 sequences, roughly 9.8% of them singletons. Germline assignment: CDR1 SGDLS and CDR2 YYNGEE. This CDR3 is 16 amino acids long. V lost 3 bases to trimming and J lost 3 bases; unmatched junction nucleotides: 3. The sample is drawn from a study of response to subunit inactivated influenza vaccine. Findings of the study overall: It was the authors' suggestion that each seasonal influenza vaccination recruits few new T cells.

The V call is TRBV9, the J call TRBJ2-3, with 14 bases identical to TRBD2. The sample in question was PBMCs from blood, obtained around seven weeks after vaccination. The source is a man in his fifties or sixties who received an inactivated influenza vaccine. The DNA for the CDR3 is TGTGCCAGCAGCGGACTAGCGGGGGGGCCGACAGATACGCAGTATTTT. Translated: CASSGLAGGPTDTQYF. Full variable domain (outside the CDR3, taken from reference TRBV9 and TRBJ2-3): DSGVTQTPKHLITATGQRVTLRCSPRSGDLSVYWYQQSLDQGLQFLIQYYNGEERAKGNILERFSAQQFPDLHSELNLSSLELGDSALYFCASSGLAGGPTDTQYFGPGTRLTVL.